This T cell receptor beta chain comes out of a study of shared clonotypes between healthy human individuals. Study conclusions and caveats: Generation probability values for non-shared clonotypes were lower than those for clonotypes shared by all four donors.

HIV-negative, healthy adults without recent acute infections or vaccinations were the donors. The donor cohort consisted entirely of Caucasian adults residing in Nashville, Tennessee. The CDR3 has 13 amino acids. V lost 5 bases to trimming and J lost 2 bases, with 8 bases between them. Germline V gene sequence: CDR1 MNHEY, CDR2 SVGAGI. As regards this clone: The antigen is undetermined.

Assay used: immunoSEQ multiplex PCR; TCRdb lists only in-frame clones, some missing. The sample consists of fewer than 2.5 million clones, 80% to 95% of them appearing once. Sequenced input: naive CD4+ T cells from PBMCs. Regarding subset: CD45RA+ positively selected. V gene TRBV6-5 combines with J gene TRBJ2-3, with TRBD1 as a possible D gene (5 bases). This TCR derives from a man between 18 and 35 years old in good health. Some clones in this sample may be carry-over from other donors' samples. CDR3 amino acids: CASSLQVTDTQYF. CDR3 nucleotide sequence: TGTGCCAGCAGTCTACAGGTCACAGATACGCAGTATTTT.